The TCR beta chain described here comes from a study of cytomegalovirus exposure and HLA in healthy donors. Overall study findings and caveats: Later on, an analysis showed TCR association rates differing by HLA locus, with DRB1 the most and HLA-C the fewest. V segments that were indistinguishable, TRBV6-2 and TRBV6-3 among them, were omitted from analysis.

Trimming took off 2 bases at V and 0 bases at J, with 11 bases between the two ends. In germline, CDR1 is MDHEN, CDR2 SYDVKM. CDR3 size: 16 residues. As regards this clone: What it binds is not known.

Vbeta (60) and Jbeta (13) primers were used in the PCR. The data were produced by immunoSEQ multiplex PCR, yet TCRdb's version contains in-frame clones alone and is incomplete. The data show 130,000 to 150,000 clones, less than 80% seen once. The chain is built from TRBV28 and TRBJ1-3, with D possibly being TRBD1 (5 bases). The specimen was PBMCs. The clonotype comes from a woman aged 50 to 60 in good health and CMV-seropositive. The CDR3 here is CASSLGQGLSGNTIYF. In DNA, the CDR3 is TGTGCCAGCAGTTTAGGGCAGGGCCTCTCTGGAAACACCATATATTTT.